This entry lists 26 T cell receptor beta chains sequenced from one sample in a study of relationships among human T cell subsets. Anti-CD45RO beads selected memory T cells out of the CD45RA-negative fraction. Semiquantitative ARM-PCR amplified T cell receptor alpha and beta CDR3 regions from mRNA. In ARM-PCR, communal superprimers followed tagged nested gene-specific primers for exponential amplification. MiXCR, applied by TCRdb to the multiplex PCR reads, yields one record per CDR3 protein. The table records about 9,100 distinct CDR3 sequences, roughly 55% of them present only once. Sequenced: memory T cells sorted from blood. The source is a man between 35 and 55 years old in good health.

The chain has TRBV12-3 or TRBV12-4 and TRBJ2-5; the D gene could be TRBD1 or TRBD2 (5 bases each). The V and J ends lost 6 bases and 4 bases respectively, with 21 bases between them. This CDR3 is 16 amino acids long. The CDR3 spells CASRPPRALGGETQYF. As DNA, the CDR3 is TGTGCCAGCAGGCCCCCCAGGGCGCTTGGAGGAGAGACCCAGTACTTC.

The genes are TRBV5-1 and TRBJ1-1; 7 nucleotides agree with TRBD1. Germline assignment: CDR1 SGHRS and CDR2 YFSETQ. The V segment lost 0 bases and the J segment 5 bases; nucleotides outside the gene matches: 4. This CDR3 has 14 residues. In DNA form, the CDR3 reads TGCGCCAGCAGCTTGGAAGGGGGCTGGACTGAAGCTTTCTTT. Its protein is CASSLEGGWTEAFF. The entire variable domain, with the rest obtained from reference TRBV5-1 and TRBJ1-1, is as follows: KAGVTQTPRYLIKTRGQQVTLSCSPISGHRSVSWYQQTPGQGLQFLFEYFSETQRNKGNFPGRFSGRQFSNSRSEMNVSTLELGDSALYLCASSLEGGWTEAFFGQGTRLTVV.

This chain links TRBV11-2 with TRBJ1-1; D uncertain. The germline V and J ends were trimmed by 5 bases and 4 bases, with 8 bases remaining between them. Germline V gene data show CDR1 as SGHAT and CDR2 as FQNNGV. The CDR3 spans 12 residues. CDR3 sequence reads: CASSPGLTEAFF. CDR3 in DNA: TGTGCCAGCAGCCCAGGCCTCACTGAAGCTTTCTTT.

The CDR3 loop reads CAISVDLQETQYF. In DNA, the CDR3 is TGTGCCATCAGTGTCGACCTTCAAGAGACCCAGTACTTC. This sequence joins TRBV10-3 and TRBJ2-5, with D uncertain. CDR1 and CDR2 from the germline V gene are ENHRY and SYGVKD. Trimming took 4 bases from V and 2 from J, leaving 8 bases between them. CDR3 size: 13 residues.

By proportion, this clonotype is medium-sized. V gene TRBV5-1 combines with J gene TRBJ2-4; 7 nucleotides align to TRBD2. Trimming at V came to 0 bases and at J to 0 bases, leaving 18 bases not matched to a gene. The CDR3 runs to 21 residues. CDR1 is SGHRS and CDR2 is YFSETQ in the germline V gene. CDR3 residues: CASSLAARDRLALLAKNIQYF. CDR3 in DNA: TGCGCCAGCAGCTTGGCGGCTCGTGACAGACTAGCTCTATTAGCCAAAAACATTCAGTACTTC.

The table lists this clonotype with a few counts. The chain links TRBV12-3 or TRBV12-4 to TRBJ2-3, with a weak D call TRBD1 (5 bases). This CDR3 is built from 15 residues. Between the trimmed V and J ends, which lost 3 bases and 0 bases, there was a span of 10 bases. The CDR3 nucleotides are TGTGCCAGCAGTTTGGGTGGGGCCAGCACAGATACGCAGTATTTT. Amino acid sequence: CASSLGGASTDTQYF.

A few counts support this clonotype. The V gene is TRBV29-1, the J gene TRBJ2-5, with a possible D match to TRBD1 (7 bases). The CDR3 spans 14 residues. The V and J ends lost 4 bases and 4 bases respectively, with 16 bases between them. CDR1 is SQVTM and CDR2 is ANQGSEA in the germline V gene. The CDR3 loop is CSVAAGGFRETQYF. The CDR3 DNA sequence: TGCAGCGTTGCGGCAGGGGGGTTCCGAGAGACCCAGTACTTC.

This clonotype was recorded a few times. The chain uses TRBV12-3 or TRBV12-4 and TRBJ2-2; D perhaps matches TRBD2 (6 bases). V was pared by 6 bases and J by 5 bases, with 10 bases between. The CDR3 consists of 13 residues. CDR3 sequence: CASRGDFTGELFF. Here the CDR3 DNA reads TGTGCCAGCAGGGGGGACTTTACCGGGGAGCTGTTTTTT.

The chain couples TRBV6-1 to TRBJ2-7; D call uncertain. The ends were cut back, 2 bases at V and 4 bases at J, with 3 bases in the middle. The CDR3 has 11 residues. Germline CDR1 and CDR2: MNHNS and SASEGT. The CDR3 nucleotides read TGTGCCAGCAGTGAAATGTACGAGCAGTACTTC. It translates to CASSEMYEQYF.

V is TRBV27 and J is TRBJ2-3; D not certain. V was trimmed by 8 bases and J by 1 base, leaving 16 bases between them. This CDR3 has 15 residues. Germline CDR1 reads MNHEY; CDR2 reads SMNVEV (reference sequence). CDR3 in amino acids: CASGFQYSGTDTQYF. The CDR3 DNA reads as TGTGCCAGCGGATTCCAATATTCTGGCACAGATACGCAGTATTTT.

This chain links TRBV5-1 with TRBJ1-2, with 8 positions matching TRBD1. Germline V gene data show CDR1 as SGHRS and CDR2 as YFSETQ. V shed 0 bases, J shed 5 bases, and the junction held 3 bases outside the gene matches. This CDR3 comprises 14 residues. The CDR3 spells CASSLATGVYGYTF. CDR3 nucleotide sequence: TGCGCCAGCAGCTTGGCGACAGGGGTATATGGCTACACCTTC.

J is TRBJ1-1 and V is TRBV18; D unclear. The V and J ends lost 2 bases and 3 bases respectively, with 7 bases between them. The CDR3 totals 13 residues. Germline CDR1 reads KGHSH; CDR2 reads LQKENI. CDR3 sequence: CASSPYGYTEAFF. The CDR3 nucleotides are TGTGCCAGCTCACCATACGGGTACACTGAAGCTTTCTTT.

This clonotype showed up just a few times. V and J are TRBV28 and TRBJ2-1, with 9 bases fitting TRBD1. The CDR3 loop spans 14 amino acids. Trimming removed 6 bases from V and 4 bases from J; junction bases left unmatched: 4. Germline V CDR1 and CDR2: MDHEN, SYDVKM. CDR3 DNA: TGTGCCAGCAGCTCGACAGGGGGTTACAATGAGCAGTTCTTC. Translating gives CASSSTGGYNEQFF.

The chain uses TRBV10-3 and TRBJ2-5; D is uncertain. This CDR3 spans 13 amino acids. The V and J ends lost 4 bases and 2 bases respectively, with 8 bases between them. The V gene's germline CDR1 is ENHRY and CDR2 SYGVKD. For the CDR3, the DNA is TGTGCCATCAGTGGGACGGGTCAAGAGACCCAGTACTTC. It specifies CAISGTGQETQYF.

This clonotype has a single count. The chain recombines TRBV19 with TRBJ1-4, with D hard to call. Germline-derived CDR1 and CDR2 are LNHDA and SQIVND (reference sequence). The CDR3 sequence is 15 residues long. V was clipped by 3 bases and J by 7 bases, with 15 bases between them. CDR3 in amino acids: CASSMLEVLGEKLFF. The CDR3 DNA reads as TGTGCCAGTAGTATGCTTGAGGTCCTGGGTGAAAAACTGTTTTTT.

This rearrangement joins TRBV15 to TRBJ2-1; TRBD1 or TRBD2 may be the D gene (5 bases each). This CDR3 region has 17 residues. V was shortened by 0 bases and J by 4 bases, with 16 bases between the two germline ends. Germline V gives CDR1 LNHNV, CDR2 YYDKDF (reference sequence). CDR3 residues: CATSRDGAGRTYNEQFF. The CDR3, as DNA: TGTGCCACCAGCAGAGATGGGGCGGGTAGGACTTACAATGAGCAGTTCTTC.

This chain uses TRBV28 with TRBJ2-3, with 10 bases lining up with TRBD2. This CDR3 has 18 residues. With 4 bases clipped from V and 2 bases from J, the junction kept 12 bases outside the gene matches. Germline V gene sequence: CDR1 MDHEN, CDR2 SYDVKM. The CDR3 nucleotides are TGTGCCAGCAGTTCCTTCTACATAACTAGCGGGACCACAGATACGCAGTATTTT. As protein: CASSSFYITSGTTDTQYF.

The chain links TRBV29-1 to TRBJ2-7; 11 nucleotides agree with TRBD1. CDR3 length equals 15 residues. The trim removed 4 bases at V and 2 bases at J, leaving 7 bases unmatched. Per germline, CDR1 SQVTM and CDR2 ANQGSEA. The CDR3 DNA reads as TGCAGCGTTGCAACGGGGACAGGGGGGACCTACGAGCAGTACTTC. Translated: CSVATGTGGTYEQYF.

The chain joins TRBV11-2 to TRBJ2-7; D not certain. Germline V gene data show CDR1 as SGHAT and CDR2 as FQNNGV. The CDR3 runs to 13 residues. Trimming removed 6 bases from V and 4 bases from J, with 13 bases in between. The DNA of the CDR3 is TGTGCCAGCAGTCGGACCGGGCCATACGAGCAGTACTTC. This encodes CASSRTGPYEQYF.

The chain joins TRBV6-2 or TRBV6-3 to TRBJ1-2; TRBD1 might be the D (5 bases). This CDR3 contains 13 residues. Germline lookup yields CDR1 MNHEY and CDR2 SVGEGT. Trimming cost V 6 bases and J 4 bases, with 12 bases left between them. CDR3 DNA: TGTGCCAGCAGGGCCGGGACGGTCTATGGCTACACCTTC. Its translation: CASRAGTVYGYTF.

The chain combines TRBV11-2 with TRBJ2-4, with D unclear. Trimming removed 2 bases from V and 0 bases from J, with 11 bases in between. The CDR3 totals 16 residues. CDR1 is SGHAT and CDR2 is FQNNGV in the germline V gene. The chain's CDR3 is CASSLSSSLAKNIQYF. The CDR3 DNA follows: TGTGCCAGCAGCTTATCGAGTTCGCTAGCCAAAAACATTCAGTACTTC. The whole variable domain, filled in from reference TRBV11-2 and TRBJ2-4, reads EAGVAQSPRYKIIEKRQSVAFWCNPISGHATLYWYQQILGQGPKLLIQFQNNGVVDDSQLPKDRFSAERLKGVDSTLKIQPAKLEDSAVYLCASSLSSSLAKNIQYFGAGTRLSVL.

This clonotype was observed a few times. This rearrangement joins TRBV29-1 to TRBJ1-4; TRBD1 aligns across 9 bases. From germline, CDR1 is SQVTM and CDR2 ANQGSEA. This CDR3 region has 13 residues. V shed 7 bases, J shed 4 bases, and the junction held 4 bases outside the gene matches. The CDR3 loop is CSGLGQGNEKLFF. Here the CDR3 DNA reads TGCAGCGGGCTGGGACAGGGTAATGAAAAACTGTTTTTT.

The gene calls are TRBV20-1 and TRBJ2-7; 10 bases are a match to TRBD2. The CDR3 has 13 residues. J lost 6 bases, V lost 8 bases, and 10 bases had no gene match. CDR1 DFQATT and CDR2 SNEGSKA come from the germline V gene (reference sequence). The CDR3 spells CSPQLAGTFEQYF. In DNA, the CDR3 is TGCAGTCCACAACTAGCGGGAACTTTCGAGCAGTACTTC.

Only a few counts were recorded for this clonotype. The CDR3 DNA is TGCGCCAGCAGCCAAAAATCCACGGCAGTAGATACGCAGTATTTT. It translates to CASSQKSTAVDTQYF. The chain joins TRBV5-1 to TRBJ2-3; D gene ambiguous. This CDR3 region has 15 residues. CDR1 and CDR2 (germline): SGHRS, YFSETQ. Trimming removed 4 bases at V and 5 bases at J, with 17 bases between.

The chain links TRBV20-1 to TRBJ1-4; D is uncertain. With 4 bases removed from V and 6 bases from J, the gap between germline ends came to 18 bases. Germline CDR1 and CDR2: DFQATT and SNEGSKA (reference sequence). The CDR3 spans 15 residues. Written as DNA, the CDR3 is TGCAGTGCTATGTCTCTTCCGGGCGGAGATGAAAAACTGTTTTTT. It codes for CSAMSLPGGDEKLFF.

This clonotype was recorded a few times. The V gene is TRBV19, the J gene TRBJ2-1; TRBD2 is a possible D gene (5 bases). The germline CDR1 and CDR2 sequences are LNHDA and SQIVND (reference sequence). This CDR3 has 15 amino acids. Trimming took off 3 bases at V and 8 bases at J, with 17 bases between the two ends. The CDR3 DNA reads TGTGCCAGTAGTATTCAAGCCAGGAATAGCGATGAGCAGTTCTTC. This translates into CASSIQARNSDEQFF.